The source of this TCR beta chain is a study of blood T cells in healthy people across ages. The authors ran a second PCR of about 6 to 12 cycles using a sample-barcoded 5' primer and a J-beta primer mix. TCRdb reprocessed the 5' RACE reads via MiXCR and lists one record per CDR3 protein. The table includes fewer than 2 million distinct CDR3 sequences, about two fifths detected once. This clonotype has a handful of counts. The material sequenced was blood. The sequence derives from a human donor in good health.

The CDR3 DNA reads TGCAGTGCCGGCAGCACCACTACGGGTGGCTACACCTTC. Translation gives CSAGSTTTGGYTF. V is TRBV20-1 and J is TRBJ1-2; D unclear. The ends were cut back, 6 bases at V and 7 bases at J, with 18 bases in the middle. CDR1 is DFQATT, CDR2 SNEGSKA, per germline (reference sequence). The CDR3 is 13 amino acids.